This section outlines one TCR beta chain sequence together with its context. Antigen: not known. Each patient's relapse followed autologous stem cell transplantation, and brentuximab vedotin exposure varied. This specimen comes from a study of PD-1 blockade in classical Hodgkin lymphoma. About the research overall: A 3 mg/kg intravenous dose of nivolumab was received by patients every 2 weeks. Study conclusions and caveats: Only CD4+ TCR diversity, not CD8+, had risen significantly by C4D1. Nothing has yet pinned down what causes the repertoire differences, possibly disease activity or prior therapy.

Germline CDR1 MNHEY, CDR2 SMNVEV (reference sequence). The CDR3 is 21 residues long. V shed 1 base, J shed 0 bases, and the junction held 16 bases outside the gene matches. TCRdb's table, derived via immunoSEQ multiplex PCR, lists solely in-frame clones and lacks some. Of some 46,000 clones in the sample, around 81% were seen once. The receptor comes from a human donor with classical Hodgkin lymphoma. Sequenced material: peripheral blood mononuclear cells (PBMCs), taken before the second cycle of nivolumab. The V gene is TRBV27, the J gene TRBJ2-1, with 9 bases identical to TRBD2. CDR3: CASSLFQRGSSGISSYNEQFF. The CDR3 nucleotides are TGTGCCAGCAGTTTATTTCAAAGAGGATCTAGCGGGATAAGCTCCTACAATGAGCAGTTCTTC.